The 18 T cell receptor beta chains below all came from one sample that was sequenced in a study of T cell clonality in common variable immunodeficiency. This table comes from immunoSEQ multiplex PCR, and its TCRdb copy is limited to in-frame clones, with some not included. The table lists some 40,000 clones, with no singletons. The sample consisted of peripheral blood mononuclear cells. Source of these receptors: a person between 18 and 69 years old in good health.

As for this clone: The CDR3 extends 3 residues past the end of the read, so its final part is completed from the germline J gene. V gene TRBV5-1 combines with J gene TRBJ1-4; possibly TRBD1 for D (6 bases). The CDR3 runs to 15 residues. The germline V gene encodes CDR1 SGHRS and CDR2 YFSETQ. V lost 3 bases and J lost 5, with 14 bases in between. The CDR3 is CASSSYGGLNEKLFF. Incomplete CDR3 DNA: TGCGCCAGCAGCTCGTACGGGGGGCTGAATGAAAAA.

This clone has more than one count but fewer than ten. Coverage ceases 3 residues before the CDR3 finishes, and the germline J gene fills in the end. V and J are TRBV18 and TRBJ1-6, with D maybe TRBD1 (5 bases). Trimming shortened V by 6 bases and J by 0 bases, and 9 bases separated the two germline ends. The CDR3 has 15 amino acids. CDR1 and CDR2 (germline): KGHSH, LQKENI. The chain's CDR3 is CASSRRDSYNSPLHF. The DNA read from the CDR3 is TGTGCCAGCTCCCGCAGGGACTCCTATAATTCACCC.

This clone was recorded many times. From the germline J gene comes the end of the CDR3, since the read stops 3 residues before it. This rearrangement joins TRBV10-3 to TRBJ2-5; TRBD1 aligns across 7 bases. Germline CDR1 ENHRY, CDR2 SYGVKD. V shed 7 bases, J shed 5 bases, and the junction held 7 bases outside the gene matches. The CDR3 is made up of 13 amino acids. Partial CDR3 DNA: TGTGCCATCAAGGAAACAGGGGAGGAGACC. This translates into CAIKETGEET. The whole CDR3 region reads CAIKETGEETQYF.

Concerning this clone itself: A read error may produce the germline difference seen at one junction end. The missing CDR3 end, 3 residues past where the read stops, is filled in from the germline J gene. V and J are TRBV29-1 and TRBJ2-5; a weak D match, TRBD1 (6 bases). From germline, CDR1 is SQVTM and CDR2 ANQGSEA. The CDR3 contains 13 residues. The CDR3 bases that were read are TGCAGCGCTGAACCAGGGGCAGGGGAGACC. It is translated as CSAEPGAGET. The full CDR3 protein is CSAEPGAGETQYF.

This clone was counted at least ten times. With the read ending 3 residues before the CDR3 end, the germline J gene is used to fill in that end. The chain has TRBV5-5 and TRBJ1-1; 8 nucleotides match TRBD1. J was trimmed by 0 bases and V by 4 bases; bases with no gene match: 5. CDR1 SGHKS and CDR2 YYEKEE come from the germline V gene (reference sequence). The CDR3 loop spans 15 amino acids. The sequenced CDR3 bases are TGTGCCAGCAGCCGACAGGGGCTGGTGAACACTGAA. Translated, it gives CASSRQGLVNTE. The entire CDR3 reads CASSRQGLVNTEAFF.

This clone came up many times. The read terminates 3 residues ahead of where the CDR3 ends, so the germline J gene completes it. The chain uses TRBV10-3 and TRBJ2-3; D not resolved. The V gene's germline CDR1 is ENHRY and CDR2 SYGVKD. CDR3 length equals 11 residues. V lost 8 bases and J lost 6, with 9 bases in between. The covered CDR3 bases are TGTGCCATCTCCCAAGGGGATACG. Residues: CAISQGDT. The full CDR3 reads CAISQGDTQYF.

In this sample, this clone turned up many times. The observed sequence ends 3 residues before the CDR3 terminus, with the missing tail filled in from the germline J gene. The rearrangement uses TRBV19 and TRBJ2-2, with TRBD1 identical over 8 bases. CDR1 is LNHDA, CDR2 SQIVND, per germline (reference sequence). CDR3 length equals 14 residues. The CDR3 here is CASRAGGFGEKLFF. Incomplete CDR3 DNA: TGTGCCAGTAGAGCAGGGGGCTTTGGTGAAAAG.

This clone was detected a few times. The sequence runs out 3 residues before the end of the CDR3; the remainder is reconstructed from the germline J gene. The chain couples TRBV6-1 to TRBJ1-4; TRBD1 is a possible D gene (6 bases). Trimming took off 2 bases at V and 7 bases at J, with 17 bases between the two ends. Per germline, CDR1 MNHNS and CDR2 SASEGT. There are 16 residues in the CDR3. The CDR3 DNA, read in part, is TGTGCCAGCAGTGAACATTACAGGGTAGGCGGTGAAAAA. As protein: CASSEHYRVGGEK. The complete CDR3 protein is CASSEHYRVGGEKLFF.

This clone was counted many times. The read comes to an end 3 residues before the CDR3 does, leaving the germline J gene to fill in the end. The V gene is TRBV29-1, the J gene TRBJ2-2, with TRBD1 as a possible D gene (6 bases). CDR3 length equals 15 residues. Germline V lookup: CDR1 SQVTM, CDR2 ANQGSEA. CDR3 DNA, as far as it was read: TGCAGCGTTGAAGCACGGACAGCGTTTAATGAAAAG. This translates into CSVEARTAFNEK. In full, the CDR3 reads CSVEARTAFNEKLFF.

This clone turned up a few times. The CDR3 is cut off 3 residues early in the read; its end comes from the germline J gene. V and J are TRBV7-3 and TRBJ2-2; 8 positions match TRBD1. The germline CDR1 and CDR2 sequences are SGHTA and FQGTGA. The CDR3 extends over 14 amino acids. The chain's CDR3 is CASSSGQGNSPLFF. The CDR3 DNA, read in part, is TGTGCCAGCAGCTCTGGACAGGGAAATTCACCG.

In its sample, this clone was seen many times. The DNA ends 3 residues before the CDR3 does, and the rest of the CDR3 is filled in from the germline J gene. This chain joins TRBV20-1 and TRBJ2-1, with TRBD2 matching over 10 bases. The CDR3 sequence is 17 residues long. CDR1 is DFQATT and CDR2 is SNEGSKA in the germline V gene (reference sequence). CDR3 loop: CSAPPQLLAGAYNEQFF. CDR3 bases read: TGCAGCGCGCCACCTCAACTCCTAGCGGGAGCCTACAATGAG.

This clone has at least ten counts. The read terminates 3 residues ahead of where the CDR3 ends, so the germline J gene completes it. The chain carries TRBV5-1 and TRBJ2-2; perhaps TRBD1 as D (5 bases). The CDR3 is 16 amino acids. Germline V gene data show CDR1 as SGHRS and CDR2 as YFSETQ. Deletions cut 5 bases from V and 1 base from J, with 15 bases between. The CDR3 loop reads CASSHRTRGNTGELFF. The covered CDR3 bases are TGCGCCAGCAGTCACAGGACCCGCGGGAACACCGGGGAG.

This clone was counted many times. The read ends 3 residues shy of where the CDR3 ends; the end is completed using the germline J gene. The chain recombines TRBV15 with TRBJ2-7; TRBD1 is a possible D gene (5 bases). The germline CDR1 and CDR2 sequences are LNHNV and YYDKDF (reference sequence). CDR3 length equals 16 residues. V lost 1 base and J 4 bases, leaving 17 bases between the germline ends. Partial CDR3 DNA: TGTGCCACCAGCAGAGGTGGCAGGACATCTGCTTACGAG. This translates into CATSRGGRTSAYE. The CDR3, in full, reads CATSRGGRTSAYEQYF.

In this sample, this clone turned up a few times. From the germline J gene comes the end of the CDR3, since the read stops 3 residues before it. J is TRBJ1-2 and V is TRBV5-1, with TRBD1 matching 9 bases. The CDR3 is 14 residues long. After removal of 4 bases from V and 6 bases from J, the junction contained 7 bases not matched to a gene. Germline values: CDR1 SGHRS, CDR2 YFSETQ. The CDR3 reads CASSTGQGMHGYTF. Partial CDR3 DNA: TGCGCCAGCAGCACTGGACAGGGGATGCATGGC.

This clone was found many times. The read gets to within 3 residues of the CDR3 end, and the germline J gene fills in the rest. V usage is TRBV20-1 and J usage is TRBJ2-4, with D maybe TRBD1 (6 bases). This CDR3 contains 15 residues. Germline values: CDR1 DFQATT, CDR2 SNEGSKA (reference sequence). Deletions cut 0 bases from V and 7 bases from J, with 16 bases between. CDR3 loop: CSARDGGRQTNIQYF. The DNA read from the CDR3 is TGCAGTGCTAGAGATGGGGGCCGGCAGACTAACATT.

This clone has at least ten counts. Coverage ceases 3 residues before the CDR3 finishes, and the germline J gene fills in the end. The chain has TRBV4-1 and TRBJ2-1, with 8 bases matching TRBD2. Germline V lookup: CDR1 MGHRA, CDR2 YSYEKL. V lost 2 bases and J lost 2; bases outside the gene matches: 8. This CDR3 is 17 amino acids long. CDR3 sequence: CASSQFPAGATYNEQFF. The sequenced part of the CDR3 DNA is TGCGCCAGCAGCCAATTCCCAGCGGGAGCGACCTACAATGAG.

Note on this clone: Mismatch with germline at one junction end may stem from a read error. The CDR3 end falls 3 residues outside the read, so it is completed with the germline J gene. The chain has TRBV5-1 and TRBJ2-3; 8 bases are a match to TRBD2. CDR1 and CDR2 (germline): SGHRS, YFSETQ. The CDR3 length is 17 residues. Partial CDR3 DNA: TGCGCTAGCAGCTTGTCAGATGCGGGAGGTCGCACAGATACG. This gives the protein CASSLSDAGGRTDT. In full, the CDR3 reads CASSLSDAGGRTDTQYF.

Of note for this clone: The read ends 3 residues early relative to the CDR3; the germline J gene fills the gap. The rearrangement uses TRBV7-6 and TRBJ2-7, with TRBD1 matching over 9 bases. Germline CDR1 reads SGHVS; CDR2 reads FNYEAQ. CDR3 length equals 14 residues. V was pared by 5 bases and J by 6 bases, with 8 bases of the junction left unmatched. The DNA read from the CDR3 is TGTGCCAGCAGCCCTAGACAGGGGGAGGGCGAG. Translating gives CASSPRQGEGE. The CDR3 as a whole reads CASSPRQGEGEQYF.